What follows are 20 T cell receptor beta chains derived from one specimen sequenced in a study of early T cells in non-severe SARS-CoV-2 infection. Each CDR3 protein is one row after TCRdb ran MiXCR on the 5' RACE reads. The repertoire holds about 80,000 distinct CDR3 sequences, with roughly 5.3% as singletons. The input for sequencing was whole blood, taken at baseline. Every receptor here comes from an adult who was a healthcare worker with PCR-confirmed SARS-CoV-2 infection or an uninfected control (not recorded which).

This clonotype occurred many times. The CDR3 spells CATKTPLADYSYEQYF. The CDR3 DNA follows: TGTGCCACCAAGACTCCACTAGCGGATTACTCCTACGAGCAGTACTTC. This chain joins TRBV28 and TRBJ2-7; the match to TRBD2 covers 8 bases. CDR1 MDHEN and CDR2 SYDVKM come from the germline V gene. After removal of 10 bases from V and 0 bases from J, the junction contained 14 bases not matched to a gene. The CDR3 spans 16 residues. Combining the CDR3 with reference TRBV28 and TRBJ2-7 gives the whole variable domain DVKVTQSSRYLVKRTGEKVFLECVQDMDHENMFWYRQDPGLGLRLIYFSYDVKMKEKGDIPEGYSVSREKKERFSLILESASTNQTSMYLCATKTPLADYSYEQYFGPGTRLTVT.

This clonotype was counted many times. J is TRBJ2-7 and V is TRBV11-2; D call uncertain. The CDR3 has 10 amino acids. Germline V gene sequence: CDR1 SGHAT, CDR2 FQNNGV. The V gene lost 3 bases and the J gene lost 6 bases, with 3 bases spanning the gap. DNA for the CDR3: TGTGCCAGCAGCTTGGTCGAGCAGTACTTC. Its translation is CASSLVEQYF.

This clonotype was detected many times. This CDR3 is CASSAGQLYGYTF. The CDR3 nucleotides read TGTGCCAGCTCAGCGGGACAGCTCTATGGCTACACCTTC. J is TRBJ1-2 and V is TRBV18, with 7 bases matching TRBD1. The CDR3 covers 13 residues. The V and J ends lost 5 bases and 4 bases, in that order; junction bases with no gene match: 4. The germline V gene encodes CDR1 KGHSH and CDR2 LQKENI.

The table lists this clonotype with many counts. This chain uses TRBV12-3 or TRBV12-4 with TRBJ1-2; TRBD1 agrees at 8 bases. This CDR3 contains 14 residues. J was trimmed by 9 bases and V by 5 bases; bases with no gene match: 11. The CDR3 coding sequence is TGTGCCAGCAGTCAAAGTGACAGGGGACTTCGCTACACCTTC. As protein: CASSQSDRGLRYTF.

This clonotype was picked up a small number of times. This chain uses TRBV30 with TRBJ1-6, with D hard to call. The CDR3 has 16 residues. Germline V lookup: CDR1 GTSNPN, CDR2 SVGIG (reference sequence). The V and J ends lost 4 bases and 0 bases respectively, with 13 bases between them. CDR3 loop: CAWTPGRSSYNSPLHF. The CDR3 region has the DNA TGTGCCTGGACCCCCGGCAGGAGCTCCTATAATTCACCCCTCCACTTT.

This clonotype showed up just a few times. The chain employs TRBV7-2 and TRBJ1-2, with 8 bases fitting TRBD1. This CDR3 contains 15 residues. The V and J ends lost 4 bases and 4 bases, in that order; junction bases with no gene match: 8. CDR1 SGHTA and CDR2 FQGNSA come from the germline V gene. The CDR3 is CASSSARDRLYGYTF. CDR3 DNA sequence: TGTGCCAGCAGCTCCGCTCGGGACAGGCTCTATGGCTACACCTTC.

The rearrangement joins TRBV7-9 to TRBJ1-5; D gene ambiguous. The germline V and J ends were trimmed by 4 bases and 2 bases, with 15 bases remaining between them. The CDR3 is 16 residues long. Germline CDR1 and CDR2: SEHNR and FQNEAQ (reference sequence). In DNA, the CDR3 is TGTGCCAGCAGCTACAGCTCCGCGGCGGGCAATCAGCCCCAGCATTTT. It specifies CASSYSSAAGNQPQHF.

This clonotype was found many times. The chain uses TRBV11-3 and TRBJ2-1, with 13 nucleotides matching TRBD2. V trimming: 4 bases; J trimming: 6 bases; junction bases outside the gene matches: 6. The V gene's germline CDR1 is SGHNT and CDR2 YENEEA. The CDR3 loop spans 16 amino acids. This CDR3 reads CASSSSGTSGINEQFF. DNA for the CDR3: TGTGCCAGCAGCTCCTCCGGGACTAGCGGGATCAATGAGCAGTTCTTC.

This clonotype was recorded many times. The chain couples TRBV5-5 to TRBJ2-7; 8 nucleotides align to TRBD1. The CDR3 totals 14 residues. Germline values: CDR1 SGHKS, CDR2 YYEKEE (reference sequence). With 4 bases clipped from V and 5 bases from J, the junction kept 8 bases outside the gene matches. CDR3 coding DNA: TGTGCCAGCAGCCCAGAGGACAGGGTCCACGAGCAGTACTTC. As protein: CASSPEDRVHEQYF.

This clonotype was recorded a few times. The V call is TRBV7-9, the J call TRBJ2-1; 10 nucleotides match TRBD2. The CDR3 totals 18 residues. Germline loops: CDR1 SEHNR, CDR2 FQNEAQ (reference sequence). The V and J ends lost 5 bases and 0 bases, in that order; junction bases with no gene match: 10. CDR3 residues: CASSQLGTSESSYNEQFF. CDR3 nucleotides: TGTGCCAGCAGCCAACTCGGGACTAGCGAGAGCTCCTACAATGAGCAGTTCTTC. Combining the CDR3 with reference TRBV7-9 and TRBJ2-1 gives the whole variable domain DTGVSQNPRHKITKRGQNVTFRCDPISEHNRLYWYRQTLGQGPEFLTYFQNEAQLEKSRLLSDRFSAERPKGSFSTLEIQRTEQGDSAMYLCASSQLGTSESSYNEQFFGPGTRLTVL.

This rearrangement joins TRBV2 to TRBJ1-2; D unresolved. Germline V gene data show CDR1 as SNHLY and CDR2 as FYNNEI. V was clipped by 7 bases and J by 4 bases, with 13 bases between them. The CDR3 extends over 13 amino acids. CDR3 amino acids: CASTPSKGYGYTF. DNA of the CDR3: TGTGCCAGCACCCCATCCAAGGGCTATGGCTACACCTTC.

This clonotype was found many times. This chain connects TRBV7-6 to TRBJ2-5; D gene unclear. Per the germline V gene, CDR1 is SGHVS and CDR2 is FNYEAQ. Trimming pared 2 bases from V and 14 bases from J, leaving 15 bases between. The CDR3 consists of 12 residues. CDR3 DNA sequence: TGTGCCAGCAGCTTAATGGACGATAGTCGCTACTTC. Protein: CASSLMDDSRYF. The variable domain in full, with the rest retrieved from reference TRBV7-6 and TRBJ2-5, is GAGVSQSPRYKVTKRGQDVALRCDPISGHVSLYWYRQALGQGPEFLTYFNYEAQQDKSGLPNDRFSAERPEGSISTLTIQRTEQRDSAMYRCASSLMDDSRYFGPGTRLLVL.

This clonotype showed up just a few times. The chain joins TRBV10-3 to TRBJ2-7; D is ambiguous. V gave up 2 bases and J gave up 3 bases, with 14 bases separating them. The CDR3 contains 15 residues. Germline values: CDR1 ENHRY, CDR2 SYGVKD. The CDR3 loop is CAISEVLLHLYEQYF. The DNA for the CDR3 is TGTGCCATCAGTGAGGTCCTTCTTCACCTCTACGAGCAGTACTTC.

The sample holds many counts of this clonotype. The chain is built from TRBV12-3 or TRBV12-4 and TRBJ1-6; D gene ambiguous. The V end was cut by 7 bases, the J end by 0 bases, with 7 bases between. This CDR3 has 14 residues. For the CDR3, the DNA is TGTGCCAGCACCCCAAGCTCCTATAATTCACCCCTCCACTTT. Translation: CASTPSSYNSPLHF.

The table lists this clonotype with many counts. This rearrangement joins TRBV6-1 to TRBJ2-1; 8 bases are a match to TRBD2. V was clipped by 5 bases and J by 9 bases; unmatched bases: 15. The CDR3 has 16 residues. Germline-derived CDR1 and CDR2 are MNHNS and SASEGT. The CDR3 spells CASSRNLAGGVGEQFF. CDR3 in DNA: TGTGCCAGCAGTCGCAATCTAGCGGGTGGAGTAGGTGAGCAGTTCTTC.

This rearrangement joins TRBV3-1 to TRBJ2-1, with 8 bases that match TRBD2. Germline lookup yields CDR1 LGHDT and CDR2 YNNKEL (reference sequence). There are 17 residues in the CDR3. With V trimmed by 0 bases and J by 4 bases, 8 bases remained unmatched. The CDR3 sequence: CASSQDLARGAYNEQFF. For the CDR3, the DNA is TGTGCCAGCAGCCAAGACCTGGCGCGGGGGGCATACAATGAGCAGTTCTTC.

This clonotype was seen repeatedly, ten times or more. The rearrangement links TRBV12-3 or TRBV12-4 to TRBJ2-3; 8 positions agree with TRBD2. This CDR3 region has 14 residues. Germline trimming cut 8 bases from V and 0 bases from J; bases unmatched to any gene: 4. The CDR3: CASVSGRSTDTQYF. CDR3 DNA: TGTGCCAGCGTAAGCGGGAGAAGCACAGATACGCAGTATTTT.

This clonotype was seen ten or more times. The genes are TRBV6-5 and TRBJ1-5; D not resolved. The germline V gene encodes CDR1 MNHEY and CDR2 SVGAGI. This CDR3 has 15 residues. V was clipped by 0 bases and J by 3 bases, with 9 bases between them. DNA for the CDR3: TGTGCCAGCAGTTACTCGAGGTCAGACAATCAGCCCCAGCATTTT. It is translated as CASSYSRSDNQPQHF.

This clonotype showed up many times. The chain has TRBV6-5 and TRBJ2-3; D is possibly TRBD2 (5 bases). The CDR3 spans 16 residues. V lost 6 bases, J lost 4 bases, and 20 bases lay in between. Germline CDR1 is MNHEY and CDR2 is SVGAGI. The CDR3 DNA reads TGTGCCAGCAGACCCGCCGGGCGAGGGCAGGCAGATACGCAGTATTTT. Translated: CASRPAGRGQADTQYF.

The table lists this clonotype with many counts. This sequence joins TRBV10-3 and TRBJ1-2, with D hard to call. V shed 7 bases and J shed 6 bases, with 12 bases lying between them. The CDR3 extends over 12 amino acids. Germline loops: CDR1 ENHRY, CDR2 SYGVKD. For the CDR3, the DNA is TGTGCCATCAAGGTCGGCCAGGATGGCTACACCTTC. Its translation: CAIKVGQDGYTF.